Listed below are T cell receptor beta chains from one sample, sequenced in a study of CD8 T cells in Susac syndrome. TCRdb analysed the immunoSEQ multiplex PCR reads with MiXCR anew, one entry per CDR3 protein. This table holds some 100,000 distinct CDR3 sequences, about 95% found once. The specimen was CD4+ T cells from PBMCs. The receptors were sampled from a human donor in good health. CDR3s include the opening cysteine and the closing phenylalanine or tryptophan. A D gene is named only where the DNA matches it firmly. Clone size appears in some rows only: once, few, many, or a class for an expanded clone.

J gene	V gene	clone size	D gene	CDR3 protein	CDR3 DNA
TRBJ2-1	TRBV5-1	NA	NA	CASSLSGGTPYNEQFF	TGCGCCAGCAGCTTGTCGGGCGGGACACCTTACAATGAGCAGTTCTTC
TRBJ1-1	TRBV7-3	NA	NA	CASSQGGGTEAFF	TGTGCCAGCAGCCAGGGTGGGGGCACTGAAGCTTTCTTT
TRBJ2-3	TRBV5-4	NA	TRBD2	CASSITSGGATHTQYF	TGTGCCAGCAGCATCACTAGCGGGGGGGCAACCCATACGCAGTATTTT
TRBJ2-5	TRBV4-3	NA	TRBD2	CASSQDPGRAGETQYF	TGCGCCAGCAGCCAAGATCCCGGGAGGGCCGGAGAGACCCAGTACTTC
TRBJ2-5	TRBV29-1	NA	NA	CSVEVRRQETQYF	TGCAGCGTTGAAGTTCGAAGACAAGAGACCCAGTACTTC
TRBJ2-6	TRBV6-2/TRBV6-3	NA	NA	CASSSSFTPSGANVLTF	TGTGCCAGCAGTTCCAGCTTCACCCCCTCTGGGGCCAACGTCCTGACTTTC
TRBJ2-5	TRBV7-7	few	TRBD1	CASSRKGARETQYF	TGTGCTAGCAGTCGAAAGGGGGCGCGAGAGACCCAGTACTTC
TRBJ2-1	TRBV23-1	NA	NA	CASSRFPGEQFF	TGCGCCAGCAGCCGCTTCCCTGGTGAGCAGTTCTTC
TRBJ2-7	TRBV6-1	NA	NA	CASTRGAITAHEQYF	TGTGCCAGCACCAGGGGGGCGATAACAGCCCACGAGCAGTACTTC
TRBJ1-2	TRBV6-5	NA	NA	CASSYRNGRGYTF	TGTGCCAGCAGTTACCGAAACGGACGTGGCTACACCTTC
TRBJ2-3	TRBV3-1	once	NA	CASSQGAGPGNTQYF	TGTGCCAGCAGCCAAGGGGCAGGGCCCGGGAATACGCAGTATTTT
TRBJ1-1	TRBV7-9	NA	NA	CASSQQGTEAFF	TGTGCCAGCAGCCAACAGGGTACTGAAGCTTTCTTT
TRBJ2-7	TRBV14	NA	TRBD2	CASSPRTSAVTYEQYF	TGTGCCAGCAGCCCCCGGACTAGCGCCGTCACCTACGAGCAGTACTTC
TRBJ2-7	TRBV5-1	NA	NA	CASSQVGEVVDEQYF	TGCGCCAGCAGTCAAGTCGGGGAGGTTGTTGACGAGCAGTACTTC
TRBJ2-3	TRBV18	NA	TRBD2	CASSTTLARGGDSDTQYF	TGTGCCAGCTCAACCACCTTGGCTCGGGGAGGGGACTCAGATACGCAGTATTTT
TRBJ2-3	TRBV6-5	once	TRBD1	CASSRGDRVTDTQYF	TGTGCCAGCAGCCGGGGAGACAGGGTGACAGATACGCAGTATTTT
TRBJ2-7	TRBV7-9	once	NA	CASSLVPGGGYEQYF	TGTGCCAGCAGCTTAGTCCCAGGCGGCGGCTACGAGCAGTACTTC
TRBJ2-3	TRBV2	NA	NA	CASSHGTHTDTQYF	TGTGCCAGCAGTCACGGGACCCACACAGATACGCAGTATTTT
TRBJ1-1	TRBV20-1	NA	TRBD1	CSARDWGPTGANTEAFF	TGCAGTGCTAGAGATTGGGGGCCCACAGGGGCGAACACTGAAGCTTTCTTT
TRBJ2-5	TRBV29-1	NA	NA	CSVTRGGETQYF	TGCAGCGTTACCAGGGGTGGGGAGACCCAGTACTTC
TRBJ2-3	TRBV7-2	NA	TRBD2	CASSRLAESTDTQYF	TGTGCCAGCAGCCGACTAGCGGAGAGCACAGATACGCAGTATTTT
TRBJ2-6	TRBV12-3/TRBV12-4	NA	NA	CASRSGGTGANVLTF	TGTGCCAGCAGGTCGGGTGGGACTGGGGCCAACGTCCTGACTTTC
TRBJ2-2	TRBV6-5	once	TRBD1	CASRRQGGELFF	TGTGCCAGCAGGCGACAGGGCGGGGAGCTGTTTTTT
TRBJ1-2	TRBV5-6	NA	NA	CASSLATAPNYGYTF	TGTGCCAGCAGCTTGGCGACCGCCCCAAACTATGGCTACACCTTC
TRBJ1-1	TRBV20-1	NA	NA	CSAMSSGTEAFF	TGCAGTGCTATGAGTAGTGGCACTGAAGCTTTCTTT
TRBJ2-2	TRBV11-2	NA	NA	CASSARQVGEWYTGELFF	TGTGCCAGCAGCGCAAGACAGGTTGGGGAATGGTACACCGGGGAGCTGTTTTTT
TRBJ2-7	TRBV9	NA	TRBD1	CASSLRDRGHEQYF	TGTGCCAGCAGCCTGAGGGACAGGGGTCACGAGCAGTACTTC
TRBJ2-1	TRBV29-1	NA	TRBD2	CSVAAGVYLGSYNEQFF	TGCAGCGTTGCGGCGGGAGTTTACTTGGGCTCCTACAATGAGCAGTTCTTC
TRBJ1-2	TRBV3-1	NA	NA	CASSQVGGNYGYTF	TGTGCCAGCAGCCAAGTAGGGGGGAACTATGGCTACACCTTC
TRBJ2-1	TRBV19	NA	TRBD2	CATATSGSGYNEQFF	TGTGCCACCGCGACTAGCGGGAGTGGTTACAATGAGCAGTTCTTC
TRBJ2-2	TRBV12-3/TRBV12-4	NA	NA	CASITVFTGELFF	TGTGCCAGCATTACAGTCTTCACCGGGGAGCTGTTTTTT
TRBJ2-5	TRBV5-4	NA	TRBD2	CASSPTSGRAETQYF	TGTGCCAGCAGCCCAACTAGCGGGAGGGCCGAGACCCAGTACTTC
TRBJ1-1	TRBV7-9	NA	NA	CASSIQGGETEAFF	TGTGCCAGCAGCATTCAGGGAGGGGAGACTGAAGCTTTCTTT
TRBJ1-4	TRBV28	NA	NA	CASSLSGRYGEKLFF	TGTGCCAGCAGTTTATCGGGACGGTACGGTGAAAAACTGTTTTTT
TRBJ2-3	TRBV20-1	NA	TRBD2	CSAPLAETSTDTQYF	TGCAGTGCCCCCCTAGCGGAAACTAGCACAGATACGCAGTATTTT